The 7 T cell receptor beta chains below come from one sample, sequenced in a study of CD4 T cells in relation to SARS-CoV-2 and coronaviruses. Their recognized antigens are unknown. The unexposed donors gave CD4+ T cells in 2011-2018, prior to COVID-19. CD4+ T cells were isolated from the cells after roughly 11 days of culture. Clones were sequenced by immunoSEQ multiplex PCR, and TCRdb holds only the in-frame ones, with some missing. The sample includes roughly 18,000 clones, about 72% of them seen just once. Sequencing input: CD4+ T cells from PBMCs, cultured in vitro. Source of these receptors: a human donor in good health.

This clone appeared a few times. This rearrangement joins TRBV5-4 to TRBJ1-2; no clear D gene. V was clipped by 3 bases and J by 6 bases, with 12 bases between them. The CDR3 loop spans 13 amino acids. Per germline, CDR1 SGHNT and CDR2 YYREEE (reference sequence). CDR3 in amino acids: CASSSDGLDGYTF. Written as DNA, the CDR3 is TGTGCCAGCAGCTCCGACGGGCTGGATGGCTACACCTTC.

This rearrangement joins TRBV19 to TRBJ1-1; D remains ambiguous. The V end lost 2 bases, the J end lost 1 base, and 11 bases lay between the germline ends. This CDR3 has 15 amino acids. Germline-derived CDR1 and CDR2 are LNHDA and SQIVND (reference sequence). CDR3 region: CASSISWRANTEAFF. CDR3 nucleotides: TGTGCCAGTAGTATAAGCTGGAGGGCGAACACTGAAGCTTTCTTT.

This clone was seen a single time. The V call is TRBV12-5, the J call TRBJ1-3; TRBD1 agrees at 8 bases. Germline V gene data show CDR1 as LGHNT and CDR2 as FRNRAP. V was clipped by 4 bases and J by 12 bases; unmatched bases: 2. The CDR3 length is 11 residues. The CDR3: CASGWTGFIYF. CDR3 bases: TGTGCTAGTGGTTGGACAGGGTTCATATATTTT. Full variable domain (outside the CDR3, taken from reference TRBV12-5 and TRBJ1-3): DARVTQTPRHKVTEMGQEVTMRCQPILGHNTVFWYRQTMMQGLELLAYFRNRAPLDDSGMPKDRFSAEMPDATLATLKIQPSEPRDSAVYFCASGWTGFIYFGEGSWLTVV.

The CDR3 DNA follows: TGTGCCTGCAAACGGACGGATAATTCACCCCTCCACTTT. Protein product: CACKRTDNSPLHF. The J gene is TRBJ1-6, the V gene TRBV6-5; D not resolved. The CDR3 has 13 amino acids. V dropped 11 bases and J dropped 5 bases, with 13 bases sitting between them. The germline gives CDR1 MNHEY, CDR2 SVGAGI.

This rearrangement joins TRBV19 to TRBJ1-1; perhaps TRBD1 as D (6 bases). This CDR3 spans 14 amino acids. Trimming cost V 7 bases and J 2 bases, with 14 bases left between them. Germline-derived CDR1 and CDR2 are LNHDA and SQIVND (reference sequence). The CDR3 region has the DNA TGTGCCAGTAAACAGGGAGTAAGAAACACTGAAGCTTTCTTT. Its protein product is CASKQGVRNTEAFF.

In nucleotides, the CDR3 is TGTGCCTGGAGTACCCCCTTAGGGGAGCAGTACTTC. Amino acids: CAWSTPLGEQYF. The V and J genes are TRBV30 and TRBJ2-7; D is undetermined. Between the trimmed V and J ends, which lost 2 bases and 7 bases, there was a span of 12 bases. Germline V gives CDR1 GTSNPN, CDR2 SVGIG (reference sequence). This CDR3 comprises 12 residues.

This clone was seen a handful of times. The chain couples TRBV24-1 to TRBJ1-2; 10 bases align to TRBD1. This CDR3 is built from 17 residues. Germline loops: CDR1 KGHDR, CDR2 SFDVKD. V gave up 3 bases and J gave up 1 base; unmatched junction bases: 7. CDR3 amino acids: CATSDPGTGEDNYGYTF. As DNA, the CDR3 is TGTGCCACCAGTGATCCAGGGACAGGGGAAGATAACTATGGCTACACCTTC.